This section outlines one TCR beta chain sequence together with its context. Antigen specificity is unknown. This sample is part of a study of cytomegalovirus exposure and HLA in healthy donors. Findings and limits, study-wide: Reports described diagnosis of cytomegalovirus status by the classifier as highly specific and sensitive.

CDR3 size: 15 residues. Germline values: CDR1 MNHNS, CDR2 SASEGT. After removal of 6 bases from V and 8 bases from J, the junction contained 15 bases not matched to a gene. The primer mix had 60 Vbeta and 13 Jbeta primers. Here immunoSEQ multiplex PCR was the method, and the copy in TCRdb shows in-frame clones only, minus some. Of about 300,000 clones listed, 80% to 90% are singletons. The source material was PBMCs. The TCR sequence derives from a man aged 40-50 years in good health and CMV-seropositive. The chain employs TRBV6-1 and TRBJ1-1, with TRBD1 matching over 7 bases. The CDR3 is CASRNDRVNVREAFF. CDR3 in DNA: TGTGCCAGCAGGAACGACAGGGTCAACGTCAGGGAAGCTTTCTTT.